This TCR beta chain was obtained from a study of blood T cell repertoires in COVID-19. Across the whole study: Sources were T cells, B-cell-depleted T cells, or PBMCs; the material itself was cDNA or gDNA.

Per germline, CDR1 SQVTM and CDR2 ANQGSEA. V was trimmed by 5 bases and J by 5 bases, leaving 19 bases between them. The CDR3 length is 14 residues. The count of this clone is one. Original data processing: Estimation of nucleated cell counts relied on the amplification of reference gene primers. Measured with immunoSEQ multiplex PCR; TCRdb has only the in-frame clones, and not every one. Clonal size and the V and J genes are those of that table, whereas D and trimming came from the DNA. The repertoire includes over 65,000 clones, about 93% of them detected once, and less than 9% sits in the top ten. The receptor comes from a human donor in a cohort sampled during active COVID-19. This chain uses TRBV29-1 with TRBJ2-7; possible D gene TRBD1, 6 bases. Sequencing input: peripheral blood. DNA of the CDR3: TGCAGCGTTTCCACCGGGACAATAGATAACGAGCAGTACTTC. It encodes CSVSTGTIDNEQYF.